Listed here are 12 T cell receptor beta chains from one sample, sequenced in a study of blood T cell repertoires in COVID-19. The protocol was immunoSEQ multiplex PCR, while the TCRdb copy is restricted to in-frame clones and leaves out a portion. The table has tens of thousands of clones, more than 60% seen once. The source material was peripheral blood. These receptors all come from a human donor in a cohort sampled during active COVID-19.

The genes are TRBV6-1 and TRBJ2-5, with D possibly TRBD2 on 5 matching bases. The germline V and J ends were trimmed by 5 bases and 2 bases, with 12 bases remaining between them. Germline values: CDR1 MNHNS, CDR2 SASEGT. This CDR3 has 14 residues. This chain's CDR3 is CASSSDGGQETQYF. CDR3 bases: TGTGCCAGCAGTTCGGACGGAGGACAAGAGACCCAGTACTTC.

The V and J genes are TRBV9 and TRBJ2-3; 14 positions match TRBD2. The CDR3 runs 17 residues. V was clipped by 3 bases and J by 3 bases; unmatched bases: 6. Germline-derived CDR1 and CDR2 are SGDLS and YYNGEE. CDR3 amino acids: CASSDGTSGRSTDTQYF. The CDR3 nucleotides are TGTGCCAGCAGCGATGGGACTAGCGGGAGATCTACAGATACGCAGTATTTT.

V gene TRBV9 combines with J gene TRBJ2-1; 13 bases match TRBD2. V was clipped by 4 bases and J by 8 bases; unmatched bases: 15. The length of the CDR3 is 18 residues. Germline V gene sequence: CDR1 SGDLS, CDR2 YYNGEE. In nucleotides, the CDR3 is TGTGCCAGCAGCCGTACTAGCGGGGGGGCCTTCAGTTTCTATGAGCAGTTCTTC. Amino acids: CASSRTSGGAFSFYEQFF.

V is TRBV28 and J is TRBJ2-5, with TRBD2 matching 7 bases. This CDR3 has 14 amino acids. Per the germline V gene, CDR1 is MDHEN and CDR2 is SYDVKM. With V trimmed by 2 bases and J by 5 bases, 5 bases remained unmatched. CDR3 sequence reads: CASSLSGVWETQYF. In DNA form, the CDR3 reads TGTGCCAGCAGTTTAAGCGGGGTGTGGGAGACCCAGTACTTC.

The sample holds many counts of this clone. The chain uses TRBV28 and TRBJ1-1; maybe TRBD1 (5 bases). CDR1 and CDR2 (germline): MDHEN, SYDVKM. The CDR3 loop spans 11 amino acids. Deletions cut 3 bases from V and 7 bases from J, with 6 bases between. In nucleotides, the CDR3 is TGTGCCAGCAGTTTGACAGATGAAGCTTTCTTT. It specifies CASSLTDEAFF.

J is TRBJ2-2 and V is TRBV18; 8 positions match TRBD1. CDR1 and CDR2 from the germline V gene are KGHSH and LQKENI. The CDR3 runs to 15 residues. V trimming: 6 bases; J trimming: 1 base; junction bases outside the gene matches: 4. The CDR3 DNA reads TGTGCCAGCTCGGCCGGGACAGGGAACACCGGGGAGCTGTTTTTT. Amino acids: CASSAGTGNTGELFF.

This chain connects TRBV20-1 to TRBJ2-5, with 10 bases identical to TRBD2. In germline, CDR1 is DFQATT, CDR2 SNEGSKA (reference sequence). Trimming at V came to 6 bases and at J to 1 base, leaving 8 bases not matched to a gene. The CDR3 extends over 15 amino acids. The CDR3 reads CSASLAGAFQETQYF. In DNA, the CDR3 is TGCAGTGCAAGTCTAGCGGGGGCCTTCCAAGAGACCCAGTACTTC.

The genes are TRBV5-1 and TRBJ2-5; 8 bases map to TRBD1. The CDR3 runs to 16 residues. The V segment lost 3 bases and the J segment 4 bases; nucleotides outside the gene matches: 11. Germline V CDR1 and CDR2: SGHRS, YFSETQ. The CDR3 DNA is TGCGCCAGCAGCTCCGGACAGGGCCGTGGCGGAGAGACCCAGTACTTC. It specifies CASSSGQGRGGETQYF.

The J gene is TRBJ2-5, the V gene TRBV4-1; 8 nucleotides align to TRBD2. J was trimmed by 4 bases and V by 2 bases; bases with no gene match: 15. The CDR3 is 18 amino acids. Germline CDR1 MGHRA, CDR2 YSYEKL. Here the CDR3 DNA reads TGCGCCAGCAGCCAACTCCAGGCGTTAGCGGGAACGGGAGAGACCCAGTACTTC. Its translation is CASSQLQALAGTGETQYF.

This chain joins TRBV6-5 and TRBJ1-2; 10 bases are a match to TRBD1. CDR1 and CDR2 (germline): MNHEY, SVGAGI. This CDR3 comprises 11 residues. CDR3: CASTGGVGYTF. The DNA of the CDR3 is TGTGCTTCGACAGGGGGCGTTGGCTACACCTTC.

The table lists this clone with a count of one. The chain links TRBV3-1 (or the pseudogene TRBV3-2) to TRBJ1-3; D is perhaps TRBD1 (6 bases). Trimming pared 3 bases from V and 0 bases from J, leaving 6 bases between. CDR3 length: 14 amino acids. Germline CDR1 is LGHDT and CDR2 is YNNKEL (reference sequence). CDR3 sequence reads: CASSQTGSGNTIYF. DNA of the CDR3: TGTGCCAGCAGCCAGACAGGCTCTGGAAACACCATATATTTT.

V gene TRBV19 combines with J gene TRBJ2-3; TRBD1 matches at 7 bases. Per the germline V gene, CDR1 is LNHDA and CDR2 is SQIVND (reference sequence). The J segment lost 2 bases and the V segment lost 10 bases, leaving 12 bases of the junction unmatched. CDR3 length: 15 amino acids. CDR3 sequence: CATLDVTGNTDTQYF. DNA for the CDR3: TGTGCCACCTTAGATGTGACAGGGAACACAGATACGCAGTATTTT.